The 29 T cell receptor beta chains in this list originate from one sample, sequenced in a study of blood T cell repertoires in COVID-19. TCRdb keeps only in-frame clones here, not all; method: immunoSEQ multiplex PCR. The table includes some 38,000 clones, roughly 78% detected once. The sequenced sample was peripheral blood. The receptors here all came from a man aged 65 to 85 with acute or convalescent COVID-19.

V is TRBV5-1 and J is TRBJ2-1; perhaps TRBD2 as D (6 bases). CDR1 is SGHRS, CDR2 YFSETQ, per germline. Between the trimmed V and J ends, which lost 2 bases and 2 bases, there was a span of 26 bases. The CDR3 contains 20 residues. CDR3 amino acids: CASSLNVGAAPRGTYNEQFF. Here the CDR3 DNA reads TGCGCCAGCAGCTTAAATGTCGGAGCAGCTCCCCGGGGGACCTACAATGAGCAGTTCTTC.

This sequence joins TRBV3-1 (or the pseudogene TRBV3-2) and TRBJ2-7, with D maybe TRBD2 (5 bases). From germline, CDR1 is LGHDT and CDR2 YNNKEL (reference sequence). V lost 2 bases and J 0 bases, leaving 17 bases between the germline ends. CDR3 size: 17 residues. The CDR3 is CASSQSVGRGSSYEQYF. CDR3 coding DNA: TGTGCCAGCAGCCAATCAGTAGGACGGGGAAGCTCCTACGAGCAGTACTTC.

The chain combines TRBV7-2 with TRBJ1-4; 10 bases align to TRBD1. V gave up 3 bases and J gave up 8 bases; unmatched junction bases: 3. Germline CDR1 is SGHTA and CDR2 is FQGNSA. This CDR3 is built from 14 residues. CDR3 residues: CASSLTGGREKLFF. CDR3 in DNA: TGTGCCAGCAGCTTGACAGGGGGCAGGGAAAAACTGTTTTTT.

The chain carries TRBV6-2 or TRBV6-3 and TRBJ1-2, with 8 nucleotides matching TRBD1. Per the germline V gene, CDR1 is MNHEY and CDR2 is SVGEGT. This CDR3 comprises 16 residues. With 2 bases clipped from V and 4 bases from J, the junction kept 9 bases outside the gene matches. CDR3 sequence (DNA): TGTGCCAGCAGTTACGTCCAGGGGGCGCCCGGCTATGGCTACACCTTC. It specifies CASSYVQGAPGYGYTF.

This CDR3 reads CASSLWTDNTEAFF. CDR3 DNA sequence: TGCGCCAGCAGCTTATGGACAGATAACACTGAAGCTTTCTTT. V usage is TRBV5-1 and J usage is TRBJ1-1, with D possibly matching TRBD1 (6 bases). The V gene's germline CDR1 is SGHRS and CDR2 YFSETQ. Deletions cut 2 bases from V and 2 bases from J, with 10 bases between. The CDR3 covers 14 residues.

CDR3 nucleotide sequence: TGTGCCAGCAGCCAAGTAGGGCAAACTAGCCCAACCACAGATACGCAGTATTTT. It yields the protein CASSQVGQTSPTTDTQYF. The chain uses TRBV9 and TRBJ2-3; possibly TRBD2 for D (6 bases). The CDR3 loop spans 18 amino acids. Germline assignment: CDR1 SGDLS and CDR2 YYNGEE. Trimming stripped 4 bases from V and 2 bases from J, with 23 bases between.

The chain has TRBV6-6 and TRBJ1-4, with 9 bases lining up with TRBD1. Looked up from germline, CDR1 is MNHNY and CDR2 is SVGAGI (reference sequence). The V and J ends lost 2 bases and 2 bases, in that order; junction bases with no gene match: 3. This CDR3 contains 16 residues. The CDR3 protein is CASSYGTGRTNEKLFF. The DNA of the CDR3 is TGTGCCAGCAGTTACGGGACAGGGCGGACTAATGAAAAACTGTTTTTT.

V gene TRBV19 combines with J gene TRBJ2-7; 9 bases fit TRBD1. Losses at the gene ends were 4 bases for V and 2 bases for J; bases not matched to a gene: 3. The CDR3 spans 14 residues. Germline V gene lookup returns CDR1 LNHDA and CDR2 SQIVND (reference sequence). The CDR3 DNA is TGTGCCAGTAGTAGGGGACAGGGAGCCTACGAGCAGTACTTC. This encodes CASSRGQGAYEQYF.

The rearrangement links TRBV11-3 to TRBJ2-3; 7 positions match TRBD1. The CDR3 has 17 residues. Germline lookup yields CDR1 SGHNT and CDR2 YENEEA. J lost 2 bases, V lost 1 base, and 9 bases had no gene match. The CDR3 nucleotides are TGTGCCAGCAGCTTAGCGGGACAGAAGCCTTTCACAGATACGCAGTATTTT. It encodes CASSLAGQKPFTDTQYF.

The chain combines TRBV7-2 with TRBJ2-7; D unresolved. Germline CDR1 SGHTA, CDR2 FQGNSA. V lost 5 bases, J lost 1 base, and 12 bases lay in between. This CDR3 region has 14 residues. DNA for the CDR3: TGTGCCAGCAGCCCTAAGGCGGTTTCCTACGAGCAGTACTTC. It translates to CASSPKAVSYEQYF.

The rearrangement uses TRBV6-5 and TRBJ1-2; the match to TRBD1 covers 7 bases. V lost 4 bases and J lost 0; bases outside the gene matches: 5. The CDR3 sequence is 15 residues long. Per germline, CDR1 MNHEY and CDR2 SVGAGI. The CDR3 coding sequence is TGTGCCAGCAGTTGGGACAGTCAAGCTAACTATGGCTACACCTTC. Amino acid sequence: CASSWDSQANYGYTF.

This chain's CDR3 is CASSLGQGGTQPQHF. The CDR3 DNA reads TGTGCCAGCAGTTTAGGACAGGGGGGCACTCAGCCCCAGCATTTT. The rearrangement links TRBV28 to TRBJ1-5, with TRBD1 identical over 10 bases. Germline V lookup: CDR1 MDHEN, CDR2 SYDVKM. V shed 2 bases and J 6 bases; nucleotides not matched to a gene: 4. This CDR3 region has 15 residues.

The chain uses TRBV18 and TRBJ1-5, with D perhaps matching TRBD1 (5 bases). CDR1 KGHSH and CDR2 LQKENI come from the germline V gene. V was shortened by 5 bases and J by 4 bases, with 18 bases between the two germline ends. The CDR3 runs 16 residues. CDR3 sequence: CASSTGRGGSNQPQHF. CDR3 coding DNA: TGTGCCAGCTCAACGGGACGGGGGGGATCTAATCAGCCCCAGCATTTT.

The rearrangement uses TRBV6-5 and TRBJ2-4; 11 bases align to TRBD1. The CDR3 has 15 amino acids. The V segment lost 5 bases and the J segment 1 base; nucleotides outside the gene matches: 1. Germline loops: CDR1 MNHEY, CDR2 SVGAGI. The CDR3: CASSRDRGAKNIQYF. CDR3 in DNA: TGTGCCAGCAGTCGGGACAGGGGGGCCAAAAACATTCAGTACTTC.

CDR3 DNA sequence: TGTGCCAGCAGCTCAAGCGCGGTCGGGGAGCTGTTTTTT. Amino acids: CASSSSAVGELFF. The rearrangement joins TRBV7-6 to TRBJ2-2, with D unclear. V lost 4 bases, J lost 7 bases, and 10 bases lay in between. The CDR3 is 13 residues long. Germline CDR1 reads SGHVS; CDR2 reads FNYEAQ. The full variable domain, its missing parts supplied by reference TRBV7-6 and TRBJ2-2, is GAGVSQSPRYKVTKRGQDVALRCDPISGHVSLYWYRQALGQGPEFLTYFNYEAQQDKSGLPNDRFSAERPEGSISTLTIQRTEQRDSAMYRCASSSSAVGELFFGEGSRLTVL.

CDR3 sequence reads: CASSFRDRVADTQYF. The CDR3 DNA follows: TGTGCCAGCAGCTTTCGGGACAGGGTGGCAGATACGCAGTATTTT. The chain joins TRBV11-2 to TRBJ2-3, with 9 nucleotides matching TRBD1. V was clipped by 3 bases and J by 4 bases; unmatched bases: 5. This CDR3 contains 15 residues. CDR1 SGHAT and CDR2 FQNNGV come from the germline V gene.

The genes are TRBV6-5 and TRBJ1-5, with TRBD1 identical over 7 bases. CDR3 length: 14 amino acids. The V and J ends lost 7 bases and 6 bases, in that order; junction bases with no gene match: 9. From germline, CDR1 is MNHEY and CDR2 SVGAGI. CDR3 sequence reads: CASNKTGLGQPQHF. In DNA form, the CDR3 reads TGTGCCAGCAATAAGACAGGGCTTGGTCAGCCCCAGCATTTT.

The sample holds one count of this clone. The germline gene is not matched at one end of the junction; a read error may be the cause. The chain carries TRBV6-5 and TRBJ2-7; D might be TRBD1 (5 bases). The CDR3 spans 13 residues. The germline V gene has CDR1 MNHEY and CDR2 SVGAGI. The CDR3 here is CASSRAREGVRSF. The CDR3 DNA sequence: TGTGCCAGCAGCCGTGCCAGGGAAGGGGTTCGCTCCTTC.

The genes are TRBV3-1 (or the pseudogene TRBV3-2) and TRBJ2-2; TRBD1 matches at 10 bases. This CDR3 has 17 amino acids. V trimming: 3 bases; J trimming: 7 bases; junction bases outside the gene matches: 11. Germline V CDR1 and CDR2: LGHDT, YNNKEL (reference sequence). The CDR3 here is CASSQAGTGENIGELFF. CDR3 sequence (DNA): TGTGCCAGCAGCCAGGCCGGGACAGGGGAGAATATCGGGGAGCTGTTTTTT.

V and J are TRBV6-4 and TRBJ1-2, with a weak D call TRBD1 (5 bases). CDR3 length: 14 amino acids. The germline V gene encodes CDR1 MRHNA and CDR2 SNTAGT. V lost 3 bases, J lost 8 bases, and 16 bases lay in between. The CDR3 loop is CASSEMGGSGGYTF. The CDR3 coding sequence is TGTGCCAGCAGTGAGATGGGGGGAAGTGGCGGCTACACCTTC.

This clone has more than one count but fewer than ten. The CDR3 loop is CASSLETGGSTEAFF. Here the CDR3 DNA reads TGTGCCAGCAGCTTGGAGACAGGGGGGAGCACTGAAGCTTTCTTT. The chain uses TRBV5-4 and TRBJ1-1; 9 positions agree with TRBD1. The CDR3 is 15 residues long. J lost 4 bases, V lost 0 bases, and 4 bases had no gene match. Germline CDR1 and CDR2: SGHNT and YYREEE (reference sequence).

J is TRBJ2-1 and V is TRBV28; the match to TRBD2 covers 10 bases. V shed 2 bases, J shed 4 bases, and the junction held 5 bases outside the gene matches. The germline gives CDR1 MDHEN, CDR2 SYDVKM. The CDR3 spans 16 residues. The CDR3 protein is CASSLGLADPYNEQFF. The CDR3 DNA sequence: TGTGCCAGCAGTTTAGGACTAGCGGACCCATACAATGAGCAGTTCTTC.

The chain has TRBV19 and TRBJ2-3, with 7 bases identical to TRBD1. Germline CDR1 reads LNHDA; CDR2 reads SQIVND (reference sequence). Trimming took 4 bases from V and 3 from J; bases not matched to a gene: 1. The CDR3 is made up of 13 amino acids. CDR3 sequence: CASSRGQTDTQYF. CDR3 in DNA: TGTGCCAGTAGTAGGGGACAGACAGATACGCAGTATTTT.

The chain links TRBV4-1 to TRBJ1-2; 10 bases map to TRBD1. With V trimmed by 4 bases and J by 4 bases, 6 bases remained unmatched. From germline, CDR1 is MGHRA and CDR2 YSYEKL. The CDR3 runs to 15 residues. CDR3 coding DNA: TGCGCCAGCAGCCGAAGGGACAGGGGCGGCTATGGCTACACCTTC. It yields the protein CASSRRDRGGYGYTF.

This chain uses TRBV9 with TRBJ1-3, with D unresolved. Germline lookup yields CDR1 SGDLS and CDR2 YYNGEE. The CDR3 is made up of 14 amino acids. V was trimmed by 4 bases and J by 0 bases, leaving 8 bases between them. CDR3 DNA: TGTGCCAGCAGCCTCGACATCTCTGGAAACACCATATATTTT. Translating it yields CASSLDISGNTIYF.

The chain is built from TRBV29-1 and TRBJ1-4; D gene uncertain. The length of the CDR3 is 13 residues. The germline V and J ends were trimmed by 6 bases and 4 bases, with 12 bases remaining between them. Per the germline V gene, CDR1 is SQVTM and CDR2 is ANQGSEA. The CDR3 coding sequence is TGCAGCGTGAGGGAGGATCATAATGAAAAACTGTTTTTT. Translating gives CSVREDHNEKLFF. Filled out from reference TRBV29-1 and TRBJ1-4, the complete variable domain reads SAVISQKPSRDICQRGTSLTIQCQVDSQVTMMFWYRQQPGQSLTLIATANQGSEATYESGFVIDKFPISRPNLTFSTLTVSNMSPEDSSIYLCSVREDHNEKLFFGSGTQLSVL.

The V call is TRBV6-2 or TRBV6-3, the J call TRBJ2-3; D is perhaps TRBD1 (6 bases). V lost 4 bases and J lost 1, with 15 bases in between. The CDR3 runs 16 residues. Germline CDR1 MNHEY, CDR2 SVGEGT. The CDR3 DNA reads TGTGCCAGCAGTTCCTTCCGAGGGGGACGCACAGATACGCAGTATTTT. Translating it yields CASSSFRGGRTDTQYF.

The gene calls are TRBV5-8 and TRBJ1-5; 11 bases agree with TRBD1. Germline V gives CDR1 SGHTS, CDR2 YDEGEE. V shed 5 bases and J 4 bases; nucleotides not matched to a gene: 8. This CDR3 has 16 amino acids. The CDR3 protein is CASSSGQGAFNQPQHF. Here the CDR3 DNA reads TGTGCCAGCAGTTCCGGACAGGGGGCCTTTAATCAGCCCCAGCATTTT.

The genes are TRBV24-1 and TRBJ2-5; 10 nucleotides agree with TRBD2. This CDR3 spans 16 amino acids. CDR1 is KGHDR and CDR2 is SFDVKD in the germline V gene. V shed 4 bases, J shed 5 bases, and the junction held 9 bases outside the gene matches. The chain's CDR3 is CATSESGRANFETQYF. As DNA, the CDR3 is TGTGCCACCAGTGAAAGCGGGAGGGCCAATTTCGAGACCCAGTACTTC.